This T cell receptor beta chain was found in a study of blood T cell repertoires in COVID-19. For the study at large: T cells, B-cell-depleted T cells, or PBMCs supplied cDNA or gDNA.

Sequencing used immunoSEQ multiplex PCR; TCRdb keeps in-frame clones, though not all of them. The sample contains some 180,000 clones, about 87% of which appear only once. Enrolment of Seattle patients took place during active infection, and they were followed longitudinally. The length of the CDR3 is 15 residues. Looked up from germline, CDR1 is KGHSH and CDR2 is LQKENI. V was cut by 6 bases and J by 2 bases, with 17 bases left in between. This clone was seen a few times. The sequenced sample was peripheral blood. The clonotype was recovered from a woman older than 75 with COVID-19, enrolled during active disease. V gene TRBV18 combines with J gene TRBJ2-7, with D perhaps matching TRBD1 (7 bases). The CDR3 region has the DNA TGTGCCAGCTCCAGGGAGGAAGGGACAGCCTACGAGCAGTACTTC. Protein: CASSREEGTAYEQYF. The variable domain in full, with the rest retrieved from reference TRBV18 and TRBJ2-7, is NAGVMQNPRHLVRRRGQEARLRCSPMKGHSHVYWYRQLPEEGLKFMVYLQKENIIDESGMPKERFSAEFPKEGPSILRIQQVVRGDSAAYFCASSREEGTAYEQYFGPGTRLTVT.